Reported below is one T cell receptor (beta chain). Its specificity is unknown. The PCR ran on 60 Vbeta and 13 Jbeta primers. The repertoire was sequenced with immunoSEQ multiplex PCR; TCRdb's copy has only in-frame clones and lacks some. The sample contains 95,000 to 100,000 clones, under 80% of which appear only once. The data were taken from a study of cytomegalovirus exposure and HLA in healthy donors. Points from the study as a whole: The authors excluded some V segments, including TRBV6-2 and TRBV6-3, as indistinguishable.

Germline CDR1 is SGHTA and CDR2 is FQGNSA. This CDR3 region has 14 residues. Losses at the gene ends were 4 bases for V and 1 base for J; bases not matched to a gene: 1. The sequenced sample was PBMCs. The rearrangement joins TRBV7-2 to TRBJ1-3, with 7 nucleotides matching TRBD1. The receptor comes from a man aged 40-49 years in good health and CMV-seronegative. The CDR3, as DNA: TGTGCCAGCAGCTGGGACAGTTCTGGAAACACCATATATTTT. It yields the protein CASSWDSSGNTIYF.